The present T cell receptor (beta chain) was sequenced within a study of shared clonotypes between healthy human individuals. Using immunoSEQ multiplex PCR, the repertoire was profiled, and TCRdb retains in-frame clones only, with some absent. The table has a few million clones, more than 80% seen once. This CDR3 is 13 amino acids long. Germline-derived CDR1 and CDR2 are MDHEN and SYDVKM. The germline V and J ends were trimmed by 5 bases and 12 bases, with 16 bases remaining between them. This chain connects TRBV28 to TRBJ1-4; no clear D gene. The sequence was collected from a man aged 18 to 35 in good health. What was sequenced was naive CD4+ T cells sorted from blood. The subset: CD45RA+ positively selected. CDR3 in DNA: TGTGCCAGCAGTCTATATGGGCGAGGAGAACTGTTTTTT. Its protein is CASSLYGRGELFF.